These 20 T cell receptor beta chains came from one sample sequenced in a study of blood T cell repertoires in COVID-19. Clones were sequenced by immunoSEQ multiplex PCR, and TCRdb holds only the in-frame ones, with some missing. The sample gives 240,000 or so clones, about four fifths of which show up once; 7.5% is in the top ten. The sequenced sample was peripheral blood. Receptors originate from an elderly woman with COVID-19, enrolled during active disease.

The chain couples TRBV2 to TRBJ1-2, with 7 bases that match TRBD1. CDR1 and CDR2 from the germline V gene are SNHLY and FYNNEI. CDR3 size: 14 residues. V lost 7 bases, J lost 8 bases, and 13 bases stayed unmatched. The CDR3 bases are TGTGCCAGCACTCTTATCCGGGACAGTAAAGGCTACACCTTC. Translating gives CASTLIRDSKGYTF.

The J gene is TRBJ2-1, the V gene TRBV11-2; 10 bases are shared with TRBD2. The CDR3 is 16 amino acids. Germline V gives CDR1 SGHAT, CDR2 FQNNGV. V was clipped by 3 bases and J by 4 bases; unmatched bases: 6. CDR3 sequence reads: CASSFTSGKAYNEQFF. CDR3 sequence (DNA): TGTGCCAGCAGCTTTACTAGCGGGAAGGCTTACAATGAGCAGTTCTTC.

The CDR3 DNA sequence: TGCGCCAGCAGCCGGGACAGGAGGGGGGCAGATACGCAGTATTTT. It specifies CASSRDRRGADTQYF. The rearrangement joins TRBV5-1 to TRBJ2-3, with TRBD1 matching over 8 bases. V trimming: 4 bases; J trimming: 4 bases; junction bases outside the gene matches: 8. Per germline, CDR1 SGHRS and CDR2 YFSETQ. This CDR3 has 15 amino acids. Based on the CDR3 plus reference TRBV5-1 and TRBJ2-3, the full variable domain is KAGVTQTPRYLIKTRGQQVTLSCSPISGHRSVSWYQQTPGQGLQFLFEYFSETQRNKGNFPGRFSGRQFSNSRSEMNVSTLELGDSALYLCASSRDRRGADTQYFGPGTRLTVL.

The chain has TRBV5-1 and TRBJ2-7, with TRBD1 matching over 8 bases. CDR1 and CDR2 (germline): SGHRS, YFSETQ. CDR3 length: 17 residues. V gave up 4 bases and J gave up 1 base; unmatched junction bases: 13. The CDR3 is CASSLNPQGQGSYEQYF. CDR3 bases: TGCGCCAGCAGCCTAAACCCCCAAGGACAGGGTTCCTACGAGCAGTACTTC.

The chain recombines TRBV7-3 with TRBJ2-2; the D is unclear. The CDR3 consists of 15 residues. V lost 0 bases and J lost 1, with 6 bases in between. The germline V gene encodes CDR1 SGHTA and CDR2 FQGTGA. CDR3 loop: CASSLTPGNTGELFF. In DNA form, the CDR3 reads TGTGCCAGCAGCTTAACTCCCGGGAACACCGGGGAGCTGTTTTTT.

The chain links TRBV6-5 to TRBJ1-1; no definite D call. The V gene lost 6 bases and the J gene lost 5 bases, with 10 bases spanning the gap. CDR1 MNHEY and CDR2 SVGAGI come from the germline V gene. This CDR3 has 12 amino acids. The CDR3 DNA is TGTGCCAGCAGAAGTACGGTTACTGAAGCTTTCTTT. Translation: CASRSTVTEAFF.

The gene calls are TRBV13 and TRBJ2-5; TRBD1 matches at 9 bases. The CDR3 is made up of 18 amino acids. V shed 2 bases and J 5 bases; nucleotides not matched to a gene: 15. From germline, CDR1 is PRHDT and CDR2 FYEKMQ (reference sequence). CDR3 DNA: TGTGCCAGCAGCTTATTGTCCCGATGGGACAGGGAAGGGGAGACCCAGTACTTC. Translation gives CASSLLSRWDREGETQYF.

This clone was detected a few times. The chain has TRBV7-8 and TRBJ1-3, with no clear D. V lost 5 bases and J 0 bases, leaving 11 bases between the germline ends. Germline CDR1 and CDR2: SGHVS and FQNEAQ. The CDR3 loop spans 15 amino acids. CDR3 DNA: TGTGCCAGCAGCGCCACTATAGTCTCTGGAAACACCATATATTTT. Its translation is CASSATIVSGNTIYF.

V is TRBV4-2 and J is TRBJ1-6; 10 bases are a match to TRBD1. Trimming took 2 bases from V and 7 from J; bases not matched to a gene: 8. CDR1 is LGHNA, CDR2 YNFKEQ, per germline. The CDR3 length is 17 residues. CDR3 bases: TGTGCCAGCAGCCAAACCCATGGGACAGGGGCAAATTCACCCCTCCACTTT. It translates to CASSQTHGTGANSPLHF.

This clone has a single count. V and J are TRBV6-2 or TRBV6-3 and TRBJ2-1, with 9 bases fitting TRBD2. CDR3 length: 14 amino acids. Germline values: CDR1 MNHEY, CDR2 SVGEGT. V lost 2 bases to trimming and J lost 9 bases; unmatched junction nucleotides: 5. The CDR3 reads CASSYLAGYGEQFF. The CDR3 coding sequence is TGTGCCAGCAGTTACCTAGCGGGATATGGTGAGCAGTTCTTC.

The CDR3 DNA reads as TGTGCCAGCAGTTTTGGTGGGAGGCCATACAATGAGCAGTTCTTC. This sequence encodes CASSFGGRPYNEQFF. The V call is TRBV27, the J call TRBJ2-1, with D possibly matching TRBD2 (6 bases). V shed 3 bases and J shed 4 bases, with 13 bases lying between them. CDR3 length: 15 residues. Germline V gives CDR1 MNHEY, CDR2 SMNVEV (reference sequence).

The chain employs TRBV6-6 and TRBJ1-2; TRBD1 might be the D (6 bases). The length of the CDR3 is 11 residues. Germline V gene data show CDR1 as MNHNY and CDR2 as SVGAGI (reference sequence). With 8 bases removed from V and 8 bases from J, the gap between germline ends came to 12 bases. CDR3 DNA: TGTGCCAGCGGTGGGGGCTGGGGCTACACCTTC. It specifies CASGGGWGYTF.

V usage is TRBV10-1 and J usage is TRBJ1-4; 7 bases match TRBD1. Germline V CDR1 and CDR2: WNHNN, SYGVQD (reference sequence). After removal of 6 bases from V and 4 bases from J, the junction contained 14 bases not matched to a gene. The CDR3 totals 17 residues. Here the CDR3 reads CASRSGIRRQGNEKLFF. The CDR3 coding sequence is TGCGCCAGCAGGAGTGGGATTAGGAGACAGGGTAATGAAAAACTGTTTTTT.

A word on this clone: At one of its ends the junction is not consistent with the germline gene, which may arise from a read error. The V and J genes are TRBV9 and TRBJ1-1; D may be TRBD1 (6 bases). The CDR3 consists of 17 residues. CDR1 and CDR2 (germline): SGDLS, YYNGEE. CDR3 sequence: CARSVAGAGPRGTEAFF. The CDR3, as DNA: TGTGCCCGCAGCGTCGCGGGGGCGGGTCCGCGGGGGACTGAAGCTTTCTTT.

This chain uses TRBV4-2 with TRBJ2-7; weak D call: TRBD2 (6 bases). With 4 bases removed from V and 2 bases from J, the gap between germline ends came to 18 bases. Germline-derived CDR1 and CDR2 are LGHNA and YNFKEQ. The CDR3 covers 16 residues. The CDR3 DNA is TGTGCCAGCAGCCCAGTCGGGACTGCCGAAGCCTACGAGCAGTACTTC. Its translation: CASSPVGTAEAYEQYF.

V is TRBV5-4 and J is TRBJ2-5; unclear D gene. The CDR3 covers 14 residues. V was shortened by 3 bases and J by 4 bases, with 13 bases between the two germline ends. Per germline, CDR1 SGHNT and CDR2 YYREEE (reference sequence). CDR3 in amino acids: CASSSTGERETQYF. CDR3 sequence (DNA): TGTGCCAGCAGCTCTACTGGTGAGCGAGAGACCCAGTACTTC.

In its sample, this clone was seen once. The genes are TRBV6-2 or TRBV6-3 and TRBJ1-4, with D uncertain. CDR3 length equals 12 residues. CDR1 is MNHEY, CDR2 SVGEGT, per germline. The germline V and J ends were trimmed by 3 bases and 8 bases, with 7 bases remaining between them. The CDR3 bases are TGTGCCAGCAGTTATTCAGCGGAAAAACTGTTTTTT. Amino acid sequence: CASSYSAEKLFF.

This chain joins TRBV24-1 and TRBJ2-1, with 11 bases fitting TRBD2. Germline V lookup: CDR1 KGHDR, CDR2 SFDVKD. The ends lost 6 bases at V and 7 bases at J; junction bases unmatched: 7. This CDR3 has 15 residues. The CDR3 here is CATSPWTSGWNEQFF. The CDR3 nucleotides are TGTGCCACCAGTCCTTGGACTAGCGGGTGGAATGAGCAGTTCTTC.

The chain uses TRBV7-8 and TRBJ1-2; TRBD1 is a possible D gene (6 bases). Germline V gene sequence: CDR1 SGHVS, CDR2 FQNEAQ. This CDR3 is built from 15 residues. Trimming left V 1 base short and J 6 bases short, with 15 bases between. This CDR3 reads CASSLGAGVPDGYTF. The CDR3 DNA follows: TGTGCCAGCAGCTTAGGGGCAGGGGTGCCTGATGGCTACACCTTC.

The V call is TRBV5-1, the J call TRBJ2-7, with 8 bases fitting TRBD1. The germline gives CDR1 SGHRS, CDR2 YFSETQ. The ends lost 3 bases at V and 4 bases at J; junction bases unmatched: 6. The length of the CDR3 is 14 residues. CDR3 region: CASSSYRGAYEQYF. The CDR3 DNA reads TGCGCCAGCAGCTCCTACAGGGGGGCTTACGAGCAGTACTTC.